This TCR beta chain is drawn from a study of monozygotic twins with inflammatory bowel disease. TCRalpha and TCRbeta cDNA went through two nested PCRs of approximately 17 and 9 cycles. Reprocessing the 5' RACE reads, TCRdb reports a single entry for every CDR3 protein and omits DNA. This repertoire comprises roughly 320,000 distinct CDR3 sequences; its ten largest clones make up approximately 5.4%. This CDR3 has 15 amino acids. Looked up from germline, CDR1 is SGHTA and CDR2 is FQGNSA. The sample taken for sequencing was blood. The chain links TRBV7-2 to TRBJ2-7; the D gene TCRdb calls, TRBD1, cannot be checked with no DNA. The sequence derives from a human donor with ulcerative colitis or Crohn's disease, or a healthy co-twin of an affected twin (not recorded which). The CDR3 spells CASSLASGSGYEQYF.